The 5 T cell receptor beta chains in this list originate from one sample, sequenced in a study of T cell clonality in common variable immunodeficiency. Overall study findings and caveats: Reportedly, TCR beta sequences from common variable immunodeficiency showed fewer deletions and N-nucleotide insertions.

Produced via immunoSEQ multiplex PCR; TCRdb's table is partial and in-frame only. Observed in the sample are some 16,000 clones, none of them singletons. Their recognized antigens are unknown. Sequenced sample: peripheral blood mononuclear cells. The receptors here all came from a human donor with common variable immunodeficiency.

This clone came up a few times. The read ends 3 residues before the CDR3 terminus; that terminus is restored from the germline J gene. This chain uses TRBV30 with TRBJ1-2; D perhaps matches TRBD1 (6 bases). This CDR3 has 13 residues. Germline V gives CDR1 GTSNPN, CDR2 SVGIG (reference sequence). V shed 0 bases and J shed 2 bases, with 7 bases lying between them. CDR3 bases read: TGTGCCTGGAGTGTGGACAGAAACTATGGC. Its translation is CAWSVDRNYG. The full CDR3 reads CAWSVDRNYGYTF.

This clone occurred many times. The read terminates 3 residues before the CDR3 end, so the remaining end is supplied by the germline J gene. V usage is TRBV30 and J usage is TRBJ2-7; 8 bases are a match to TRBD1. Germline V gene data show CDR1 as GTSNPN and CDR2 as SVGIG (reference sequence). CDR3 length: 15 amino acids. Trimming took 1 base from V and 6 from J; bases not matched to a gene: 11. CDR3 sequence reads: CAWSARQGQGGEQYF. The DNA read from the CDR3 is TGTGCCTGGAGTGCCCGACAGGGGCAGGGGGGCGAG.

Worth noting for this clone: The read gets to within 3 residues of the CDR3 end, and the germline J gene fills in the rest. This rearrangement joins TRBV2 to TRBJ1-5; TRBD1 might be the D (6 bases). Germline V lookup: CDR1 SNHLY, CDR2 FYNNEI. Trimming took off 2 bases at V and 2 bases at J, with 16 bases between the two ends. CDR3 length equals 17 residues. CDR3 DNA (partial): TGTGCCAGCAGTGAATGGAACAGGGCCATGGGCAATCAGCCC. Amino acid sequence: CASSEWNRAMGNQP. The CDR3 in its entirety is CASSEWNRAMGNQPQHF. Full variable domain (rest looked up from reference TRBV2 and TRBJ1-5): EPEVTQTPSHQVTQMGQEVILRCVPISNHLYFYWYRQILGQKVEFLVSFYNNEISEKSEIFDDQFSVERPDGSNFTLKIRSTKLEDSAMYFCASSEWNRAMGNQPQHFGDGTRLSIL.

This clone was counted between two and nine times. The CDR3 goes on 3 residues after the read ends, and that part is filled in from the germline J gene. The V gene is TRBV30, the J gene TRBJ2-7; a weak D match, TRBD1 (5 bases). V was trimmed by 0 bases and J by 2 bases, leaving 11 bases between them. In germline, CDR1 is GTSNPN, CDR2 SVGIG (reference sequence). The length of the CDR3 is 14 residues. Partial CDR3 DNA: TGTGCCTGGAGTGTAGGGCAGGGCACCTACGAG. Translating it yields CAWSVGQGTYE. The complete CDR3 protein is CAWSVGQGTYEQYF.

There are a few counts of this clone. Read sequence stops 3 residues before the CDR3 end, and the germline J gene provides the missing end. The chain joins TRBV18 to TRBJ2-7; TRBD1 matches 7 bases. The CDR3 has 15 residues. CDR1 KGHSH and CDR2 LQKENI come from the germline V gene. The trim removed 5 bases at V and 5 bases at J, leaving 12 bases unmatched. The chain's CDR3 is CASSARQGRSDEQYF. Partial CDR3 DNA: TGTGCCAGCTCAGCAAGACAGGGTAGGTCCGACGAG.